A single sample is the source of the 13 T cell receptor beta chains below, sequenced in a study of blood T cells in healthy people across ages. Through a sample-barcoded 5' primer and a J-beta primer mix, a second PCR was run for roughly 6 to 11 cycles. One entry per CDR3 protein, called by TCRdb with MiXCR from the 5' RACE reads. The sample records around 800,000 distinct CDR3 sequences, approximately 24% being singletons. This same sample was also taken into another study, of T cells of mothers and their children.

Sample: blood. The receptors originated from a boy under 18 in good health.

V is TRBV7-9 and J is TRBJ2-7, with TRBD2 matching over 7 bases. This CDR3 contains 14 residues. V gave up 5 bases and J gave up 3 bases; unmatched junction bases: 7. CDR1 and CDR2 (germline): SEHNR, FQNEAQ (reference sequence). The CDR3 here is CASSGRTSHYEQYF. The CDR3 DNA is TGTGCCAGCAGCGGGAGGACTAGTCACTACGAGCAGTACTTC.

The V call is TRBV6-5, the J call TRBJ1-2; no clear D gene. V was cut by 0 bases and J by 4 bases, with 6 bases left in between. Germline V gives CDR1 MNHEY, CDR2 SVGAGI. The CDR3 is 13 amino acids. The CDR3 coding sequence is TGTGCCAGCAGTTACTCGAGGCCCTATGGCTACACCTTC. Translated: CASSYSRPYGYTF.

J is TRBJ1-4 and V is TRBV5-1; D perhaps matches TRBD1 (5 bases). Germline V gene data show CDR1 as SGHRS and CDR2 as YFSETQ. The V and J ends lost 4 bases and 3 bases respectively, with 10 bases between them. There are 14 residues in the CDR3. Written as DNA, the CDR3 is TGCGCCAGCAGCCCAGTGGGGGCTAATGAAAAACTGTTTTTT. Protein product: CASSPVGANEKLFF.

The rearrangement uses TRBV6-1 and TRBJ2-7, with D possibly being TRBD2 (5 bases). Germline CDR1 reads MNHNS; CDR2 reads SASEGT. The CDR3 is made up of 14 amino acids. Trimming took 2 bases from V and 4 from J, leaving 12 bases between them. CDR3 DNA sequence: TGTGCCAGCAGTGAAATTTTGAGGGAATACGAGCAGTACTTC. It specifies CASSEILREYEQYF.

The chain joins TRBV10-3 to TRBJ1-2; D gene unclear. CDR3 size: 15 residues. Germline assignment: CDR1 ENHRY and CDR2 SYGVKD. V was cut by 2 bases and J by 7 bases, with 17 bases left in between. CDR3 sequence reads: CAISENPGPGFGYTF. As DNA, the CDR3 is TGTGCCATCAGTGAGAACCCGGGCCCAGGCTTTGGCTACACCTTC.

This clonotype showed up just a few times. The rearrangement links TRBV5-5 to TRBJ2-7; 9 nucleotides align to TRBD1. The junction had 3 bases not matched to a gene; V was cut back by 2 bases and J by 0 bases. Germline CDR1 reads SGHKS; CDR2 reads YYEKEE (reference sequence). The CDR3 sequence is 15 residues long. CDR3 coding DNA: TGTGCCAGCAGCTTACAGGGGGCGACCTCCTACGAGCAGTACTTC. Its protein product is CASSLQGATSYEQYF.

This clonotype was seen a handful of times. The V call is TRBV7-9, the J call TRBJ1-4; D might be TRBD1 (5 bases). Germline V gene sequence: CDR1 SEHNR, CDR2 FQNEAQ (reference sequence). This CDR3 has 15 residues. The V end lost 2 bases, the J end lost 3 bases, and 10 bases lay between the germline ends. The CDR3 coding sequence is TGTGCCAGCAGCTTAACGACAGCAGCTAATGAAAAACTGTTTTTT. Its protein product is CASSLTTAANEKLFF.

This clonotype was picked up a small number of times. The rearrangement joins TRBV6-1 to TRBJ2-7, with D possibly TRBD2 on 6 matching bases. CDR1 and CDR2 from the germline V gene are MNHNS and SASEGT. This CDR3 comprises 17 residues. Trimming removed 7 bases from V and 2 bases from J, with 24 bases in between. CDR3 in amino acids: CASTQTPGRSSPYEQYF. The DNA of the CDR3 is TGTGCCAGCACCCAAACCCCAGGGAGGTCAAGCCCCTACGAGCAGTACTTC.

The V call is TRBV7-3, the J call TRBJ2-6, with D perhaps TRBD2 (5 bases). The CDR3 is made up of 17 amino acids. Germline V gene sequence: CDR1 SGHTA, CDR2 FQGTGA. The V gene lost 4 bases and the J gene lost 4 bases, with 17 bases spanning the gap. In nucleotides, the CDR3 is TGTGCCAGCAGCTCGACCCCTAGAGGGCAAGGGGCCAACGTCCTGACTTTC. This codes for CASSSTPRGQGANVLTF.

V is TRBV9 and J is TRBJ1-4, with TRBD1 as a possible D gene (5 bases). This CDR3 spans 13 amino acids. Germline CDR1 SGDLS, CDR2 YYNGEE. Trimming pared 2 bases from V and 7 bases from J, leaving 9 bases between. The CDR3 here is CASSVGTSEKLFF. CDR3 coding DNA: TGTGCCAGCAGCGTTGGGACCTCTGAAAAACTGTTTTTT.

This clonotype was found many times. The CDR3 DNA is TGTGCCAGCAGACCGGGACAGGGCTACGAGCAGTACTTC. It specifies CASRPGQGYEQYF. The genes are TRBV12-3 or TRBV12-4 and TRBJ2-7; the match to TRBD1 covers 9 bases. CDR3 length: 13 amino acids. J lost 3 bases, V lost 6 bases, and 3 bases had no gene match.

This clonotype has a handful of counts. The chain is built from TRBV6-1 and TRBJ2-5; D is undetermined. The DNA matches TRBJ2-7 better at its end, which makes the J call doubtful. The CDR3 totals 14 residues. Germline V gives CDR1 MNHNS, CDR2 SASEGT. The DNA for the CDR3 is TGTGCCAGCAAGTGGTCCCGCAGCGCCTACGAGCAGTACTTC. Translating gives CASKWSRSAYEQYF.

The J gene is TRBJ1-2, the V gene TRBV11-2; unclear D gene. Germline assignment: CDR1 SGHAT and CDR2 FQNNGV. V gave up 3 bases and J gave up 4 bases, with 12 bases separating them. The CDR3 spans 14 residues. CDR3 in amino acids: CASSFGSLVYGYTF. The CDR3 coding sequence is TGTGCCAGCAGCTTCGGCAGTTTAGTCTATGGCTACACCTTC.